The clone carrying this T cell receptor (beta chain) was detected once. The sample is drawn from a study of cytomegalovirus exposure and HLA in healthy donors. PCR employed 60 Vbeta and 13 Jbeta primers. Libraries were prepared by immunoSEQ multiplex PCR; TCRdb keeps only in-frame clonotypes and omits some of them. The profile covers 150,000 to 200,000 clones, with roughly 76% appearing a single time and about 1.9% taken by the ten largest. Sequenced: PBMCs. The source of this sequence is a human donor in good health.

The CDR3 nucleotides read TGTGCCAGCAGCTTAGCGGGGGGCAAAGCTTTCTTT. Amino acids: CASSLAGGKAFF. V and J are TRBV11-3 and TRBJ1-1; D might be TRBD1 (6 bases). V dropped 1 base and J dropped 9 bases, with 9 bases sitting between them. The CDR3 has 12 amino acids. The germline V gene has CDR1 SGHNT and CDR2 YENEEA.